The 30 T cell receptor beta chains below all came from one sample that was sequenced in a study of T cell responses to AZD1222 COVID-19 vaccine. Produced via immunoSEQ multiplex PCR; TCRdb's table is partial and in-frame only. The sample comprises 45,000 to 65,000 clones, about 80% of which are singletons, and approximately 5.2% rests with the top ten. Material: peripheral blood, obtained 28 days after the second AZD1222 dose. Receptor source: an adult who received the AZD1222 COVID-19 vaccine.

The J gene is TRBJ1-1, the V gene TRBV6-1; D possibly corresponds to TRBD1 (5 bases). The germline V gene has CDR1 MNHNS and CDR2 SASEGT. The CDR3 covers 14 residues. V lost 2 bases and J 4 bases, leaving 11 bases between the germline ends. CDR3 sequence reads: CASSERGSGTEAFF. CDR3 sequence (DNA): TGTGCCAGCAGTGAAAGGGGTAGTGGCACTGAAGCTTTCTTT.

The chain has TRBV28 and TRBJ1-2; D is uncertain. CDR1 and CDR2 from the germline V gene are MDHEN and SYDVKM. The CDR3 is 14 amino acids. V lost 2 bases and J lost 4, with 11 bases in between. The DNA for the CDR3 is TGTGCCAGCAGTTTAAGACCCTACATCTATGGCTACACCTTC. It codes for CASSLRPYIYGYTF.

This chain links TRBV15 with TRBJ1-5; D gene ambiguous. Germline CDR1 reads LNHNV; CDR2 reads YYDKDF (reference sequence). The ends were cut back, 0 bases at V and 4 bases at J, with 4 bases in the middle. The CDR3 runs to 13 residues. The CDR3 loop reads CATSREANQPQHF. The CDR3 bases are TGTGCCACCAGCAGAGAGGCAAATCAGCCCCAGCATTTT.

The J gene is TRBJ2-3, the V gene TRBV9; D unclear. CDR1 and CDR2 from the germline V gene are SGDLS and YYNGEE. The CDR3 totals 16 residues. Trimming stripped 0 bases from V and 3 bases from J, with 14 bases between. The CDR3 coding sequence is TGTGCCAGCAGCGTAGAAGTGGGCCGTTCGACAGATACGCAGTATTTT. It yields the protein CASSVEVGRSTDTQYF.

This sequence joins TRBV25-1 and TRBJ1-1; D is possibly TRBD1 (6 bases). Germline V lookup: CDR1 MGHDK, CDR2 SYGVNS. The ends were cut back, 4 bases at V and 3 bases at J, with 15 bases in the middle. The CDR3 consists of 15 residues. CDR3 sequence: CASSGLLNRDTEAFF. The CDR3 nucleotides are TGTGCCAGCAGTGGCCTCTTAAACAGGGACACTGAAGCTTTCTTT.

In regard to this clone: A read error may produce the germline difference seen at one junction end. The J gene is TRBJ2-7, the V gene TRBV3-1 (or the pseudogene TRBV3-2), with a weak D call TRBD1 (6 bases). Per germline, CDR1 LGHDT and CDR2 YNNKEL (reference sequence). The CDR3 has 12 residues. CDR3 nucleotides: TGCACCGCACAGGGAATCCTCTACGAGCAGTACTTC. Protein: CTAQGILYEQYF.

This clone was counted a few times. This chain connects TRBV9 to TRBJ2-2, with TRBD2 as a possible D gene (6 bases). CDR1 and CDR2 (germline): SGDLS, YYNGEE. V was cut by 4 bases and J by 8 bases, with 18 bases left in between. The CDR3 covers 15 residues. The CDR3 DNA reads as TGTGCCAGCAGCCTATCCGGAGGGGCGTCGGGGGAGCTGTTTTTT. Residues: CASSLSGGASGELFF.

The chain recombines TRBV6-5 with TRBJ1-4; 7 nucleotides line up with TRBD1. The ends lost 4 bases at V and 4 bases at J; junction bases unmatched: 9. CDR1 MNHEY and CDR2 SVGAGI come from the germline V gene. The CDR3 consists of 16 residues. The CDR3 protein is CASSFGQGVGNEKLFF. The CDR3 DNA reads TGTGCCAGCAGTTTCGGCCAGGGGGTTGGTAATGAAAAACTGTTTTTT.

The chain carries TRBV6-5 and TRBJ1-6; D unresolved. CDR1 and CDR2 (germline): MNHEY, SVGAGI. This CDR3 is built from 14 residues. V was pared by 2 bases and J by 8 bases, with 10 bases between. CDR3 nucleotides: TGTGCCAGCAGTTACCCTCAGACGGATTCACCCCTCCACTTT. This gives the protein CASSYPQTDSPLHF.

The V call is TRBV27, the J call TRBJ1-6; tentatively, D is TRBD1 (6 bases). Trimming stripped 5 bases from V and 3 bases from J, with 14 bases between. CDR3 length equals 16 residues. Germline V gene data show CDR1 as MNHEY and CDR2 as SMNVEV (reference sequence). The CDR3 is CASSPRGRGYNSPLHF. The CDR3 DNA is TGTGCCAGCAGTCCGAGGGGCAGGGGCTATAATTCACCCCTCCACTTT.

There are a few counts of this clone. The V and J genes are TRBV25-1 and TRBJ1-2; TRBD1 agrees at 7 bases. J was trimmed by 8 bases and V by 2 bases; bases with no gene match: 2. The CDR3 contains 12 residues. Germline V CDR1 and CDR2: MGHDK, SYGVNS. DNA for the CDR3: TGTGCCAGCAGTGAAGACAGGGCCGGCTACACCTTC. Translating gives CASSEDRAGYTF.

The CDR3 nucleotides read TGTGCCCTGGAAGAACCACAGGGACGCCGCTCTGAAGCTTTCTTT. Its protein product is CALEEPQGRRSEAFF. The chain employs TRBV30 and TRBJ1-1; TRBD1 is a possible D gene (6 bases). V was trimmed by 8 bases and J by 6 bases, leaving 25 bases between them. Looked up from germline, CDR1 is GTSNPN and CDR2 is SVGIG (reference sequence). CDR3 length: 15 amino acids.

The V call is TRBV2, the J call TRBJ1-1; possibly TRBD1 for D (5 bases). V dropped 1 base and J dropped 10 bases, with 19 bases sitting between them. The CDR3 spans 15 residues. The germline CDR1 and CDR2 sequences are SNHLY and FYNNEI. In DNA, the CDR3 is TGTGCCAGCAGTGAAGTCTCGGTTGGGGGAGGAAGAGCTTTCTTT. Its translation: CASSEVSVGGGRAFF.

This sequence joins TRBV5-4 and TRBJ1-4; D unclear. Deletions cut 2 bases from V and 4 bases from J, with 6 bases between. The CDR3 runs to 13 residues. CDR1 and CDR2 from the germline V gene are SGHNT and YYREEE (reference sequence). DNA for the CDR3: TGTGCCAGCAGCTTTCGGGGTAATGAAAAACTGTTTTTT. This codes for CASSFRGNEKLFF.

With regard to this clone: Germline is not matched at one junction end, which may reflect a read error. This specimen includes other DNA sequences encoding the same CDR3. CDR3 amino acids: CASSSRAGVTSPLHF. The CDR3 DNA reads TGCGCCAGCAGTTCAAGAGCTGGGGTGACTTCACCCCTCCACTTT. The chain employs TRBV28 and TRBJ1-6; D gene uncertain. The CDR3 contains 15 residues. CDR1 and CDR2 (germline): MDHEN, SYDVKM. The full variable domain, its missing parts supplied by reference TRBV28 and TRBJ1-6, is DVKVTQSSRYLVKRTGEKVFLECVQDMDHENMFWYRQDPGLGLRLIYFSYDVKMKEKGDIPEGYSVSREKKERFSLILESASTNQTSMYLCASSSRAGVTSPLHFGNGTRLTVT.

This chain links TRBV7-9 with TRBJ1-1; weak D call: TRBD1 (5 bases). This CDR3 has 14 residues. Germline V CDR1 and CDR2: SEHNR, FQNEAQ (reference sequence). V shed 2 bases and J shed 0 bases, with 7 bases lying between them. DNA of the CDR3: TGTGCCAGCAGCTTAATGGGGCTGAACACTGAAGCTTTCTTT. It yields the protein CASSLMGLNTEAFF.

This clone was seen only a few times. At one of its ends the junction is not consistent with the germline gene, which may arise from a read error. This sequence joins TRBV6-5 and TRBJ1-1; D possibly corresponds to TRBD1 (5 bases). Germline values: CDR1 MNHEY, CDR2 SVGAGI. This CDR3 is built from 14 residues. The CDR3 DNA is TGTGCCAGCAGACCCGGACGGGGGAACTCTGAAGCTTTCTTT. This codes for CASRPGRGNSEAFF.

The rearrangement uses TRBV7-9 and TRBJ1-4; 10 bases line up with TRBD1. V dropped 5 bases and J dropped 5; count of bases not matched to a gene: 5. CDR1 and CDR2 (germline): SEHNR, FQNEAQ (reference sequence). This CDR3 spans 15 amino acids. CDR3 region: CASSGQGVSNEKLFF. CDR3 nucleotides: TGTGCCAGCAGCGGACAGGGGGTCTCCAATGAAAAACTGTTTTTT.

The gene calls are TRBV2 and TRBJ1-1; D is possibly TRBD1 (6 bases). Deletions cut 6 bases from V and 6 bases from J, with 14 bases between. There are 13 residues in the CDR3. CDR1 is SNHLY and CDR2 is FYNNEI in the germline V gene. The CDR3 DNA follows: TGTGCCAGCAGGGTCGACTCAGGGGCTGAAGCTTTCTTT. Translated: CASRVDSGAEAFF.

This rearrangement joins TRBV18 to TRBJ1-1; the match to TRBD1 covers 10 bases. The V segment lost 3 bases and the J segment 4 bases; nucleotides outside the gene matches: 5. Germline loops: CDR1 KGHSH, CDR2 LQKENI. CDR3 length equals 15 residues. CDR3 in amino acids: CASSPRDRGVTEAFF. CDR3 in DNA: TGTGCCAGCTCACCTAGGGACAGGGGAGTCACTGAAGCTTTCTTT.

The gene calls are TRBV3-1 (or the pseudogene TRBV3-2) and TRBJ2-7, with 9 bases matching TRBD2. Germline V lookup: CDR1 LGHDT, CDR2 YNNKEL (reference sequence). The V segment lost 3 bases and the J segment 3 bases; nucleotides outside the gene matches: 9. The CDR3 runs 16 residues. The CDR3 DNA follows: TGTGCCAGCAGCCATAGCGGGAGCCCCTACTTCTACGAGCAGTACTTC. Protein sequence: CASSHSGSPYFYEQYF.

CDR3 DNA: TGTGCCAGCAGAAGAAACCCCAGCAGCAATGAAAAACTGTTTTTT. This gives the protein CASRRNPSSNEKLFF. V usage is TRBV28 and J usage is TRBJ1-4, with no clear D. The length of the CDR3 is 15 residues. Germline loops: CDR1 MDHEN, CDR2 SYDVKM. V gave up 6 bases and J gave up 5 bases, with 16 bases separating them.

This clone came up a few times. The V call is TRBV11-2, the J call TRBJ2-3; 14 nucleotides agree with TRBD2. The germline V gene has CDR1 SGHAT and CDR2 FQNNGV. The CDR3 is 16 amino acids. J lost 6 bases, V lost 5 bases, and 7 bases had no gene match. The CDR3 loop is CASSRGTSGGSDTQYF. CDR3 DNA sequence: TGTGCCAGCAGCAGAGGGACTAGCGGGGGCTCGGATACGCAGTATTTT.

This clone showed up just a few times. The gene calls are TRBV6-4 and TRBJ1-2, with D tentatively TRBD1 (5 bases). V lost 5 bases and J lost 3, with 13 bases in between. The length of the CDR3 is 14 residues. The germline V gene encodes CDR1 MRHNA and CDR2 SNTAGT. The CDR3 region is CASSILGRHYGYTF. CDR3 sequence (DNA): TGTGCCAGCAGTATCTTGGGGCGGCACTATGGCTACACCTTC.

The genes are TRBV7-9 and TRBJ1-4; 9 bases line up with TRBD1. The germline V gene has CDR1 SEHNR and CDR2 FQNEAQ (reference sequence). The CDR3 covers 13 residues. Losses at the gene ends were 5 bases for V and 8 bases for J; bases not matched to a gene: 3. CDR3 in amino acids: CASSRTGEEKLFF. CDR3 nucleotide sequence: TGTGCCAGCAGCCGGACAGGGGAAGAAAAACTGTTTTTT.

This clone was picked up many times. This chain connects TRBV6-2 or TRBV6-3 to TRBJ2-2, with no clear D. The CDR3 sequence is 12 residues long. Germline CDR1 and CDR2: MNHEY and SVGEGT. V gave up 6 bases and J gave up 6 bases, with 8 bases separating them. The CDR3 DNA sequence: TGTGCCAGCAGCCAATTGTCCGGGGAGCTGTTTTTT. Protein: CASSQLSGELFF.

CDR3 region: CASSQVNTGIQPQHF. The CDR3 DNA sequence: TGCGCCAGCAGCCAAGTCAATACAGGGATTCAGCCCCAGCATTTT. The V call is TRBV4-1, the J call TRBJ1-5; D is perhaps TRBD1 (6 bases). The CDR3 extends over 15 amino acids. CDR1 is MGHRA and CDR2 is YSYEKL in the germline V gene. The V end was cut by 1 base, the J end by 6 bases, with 13 bases between.

The gene calls are TRBV19 and TRBJ2-1; the match to TRBD2 covers 10 bases. Losses at the gene ends were 6 bases for V and 4 bases for J; bases not matched to a gene: 3. This CDR3 contains 14 residues. Germline CDR1 and CDR2: LNHDA and SQIVND (reference sequence). The CDR3 nucleotides are TGTGCCAGTAGCCCTAGCGGGGGTTACAATGAGCAGTTCTTC. This encodes CASSPSGGYNEQFF. The variable domain in full, with the rest retrieved from reference TRBV19 and TRBJ2-1, is DGGITQSPKYLFRKEGQNVTLSCEQNLNHDAMYWYRQDPGQGLRLIYYSQIVNDFQKGDIAEGYSVSREKKESFPLTVTSAQKNPTAFYLCASSPSGGYNEQFFGPGTRLTVL.

V is TRBV18 and J is TRBJ2-1, with 10 bases lining up with TRBD2. This CDR3 is built from 19 residues. V was clipped by 0 bases and J by 2 bases; unmatched bases: 10. Germline-derived CDR1 and CDR2 are KGHSH and LQKENI. The CDR3 loop reads CASSPPKGLAGGTYNEQFF. In DNA, the CDR3 is TGTGCCAGCTCACCACCGAAGGGTTTAGCGGGGGGTACCTACAATGAGCAGTTCTTC.

In this sample, this clone turned up once. The chain links TRBV7-2 to TRBJ2-1, with D possibly being TRBD2 (5 bases). The CDR3 covers 15 residues. The V gene's germline CDR1 is SGHTA and CDR2 FQGNSA. V was clipped by 0 bases and J by 4 bases, with 10 bases between them. The DNA for the CDR3 is TGTGCCAGCAGCTTAGCCATAACGGGGTACAATGAGCAGTTCTTC. Translating it yields CASSLAITGYNEQFF.